This TCR beta chain was sequenced in a study of T cell responses to AZD1222 COVID-19 vaccine (dated by TCRdb to the early 2020s). Describing the broader study: Because spike-specific TCR depth and breadth did not differ between the two schedules, AZD1222 recipients who got a second dose at roughly 4 weeks were pooled with those who got a second dose at roughly 12 weeks. A total of approximately 240 trial participants underwent TCR sequencing, of whom 207 had received two doses of AZD1222 and roughly 26 had received two doses of the MenACWY control vaccine. Trial participants were enrolled by age into subgroups of 18-55, 56-69 and 70-plus years, and around 150, 29 and 61 TCR-sequenced participants, respectively, were included in these subgroups.

The CDR3 regions of human TCRbeta chains were subjected to immunosequencing. Per the original workflow: Repertoire TCRs were matched against a reference library of SARS-CoV-2-specific TCRs generated with the MIRA antigen-specificity platform. Breadth was defined as the fraction of unique TCRs that were SARS-CoV-2-associated, and depth was defined as the fraction of total T cells that were SARS-CoV-2-associated. Using the MIRA data, each spike-specific TCR was mapped to the spike region that the TCR reacts to and placed in a CD4 or CD8 class. Log10-transformed breadth and depth values were compared by one-way ANOVA with Sidak's multiple comparisons tests. TCRdb took over this immuneACCESS table, retaining in-frame rearrangements with V and J assigned. Such tables are incomplete; in checked studies, under half of the missing clones stem from an unresolved V gene, and the remainder is unexplained. The D gene and trimming were derived from the DNA, and the V and J assignments and clone size from that table. The sample table contains approximately 160,000 clones; only one count was recorded for 90% of them. Approximately 1.5% of the sample is in the top ten clones.

The germline V gene supplies CDR1 MDHEN and CDR2 SYDVKM. The CDR3 runs 12 residues from the cysteine to the phenylalanine. CDR3 DNA is the only sequence kept; it has 36 bases, read in frame from the first base. The trim is 5 bases for V and 11 bases for J, with a gap of 15 bases between the germline ends. General study outcomes and caveats: Reportedly, almost half of the unique spike-specific TCRs recognized epitopes lying outside the regions that are mutated in the B.1.351 and B.1.1.7 variants. Participants were mostly white British, with more females than males. The authors suggested clonal diversity may have been underestimated. The 56-69-year group was small, and its depth increase did not reach significance, likely because of low power. Because no day 14 peak-response samples were available, the repertoires could be characterized only after the peak T cell response. Conclusions about previously exposed vaccinees are limited because only a handful of AZD1222 recipients were SARS-CoV-2 seropositive at baseline. Spike-specific TCR breadth and depth rose significantly after two AZD1222 doses compared with day 0 and with MenACWY recipients. CD4 TCRs associated with the vaccine covered the entire spike protein, and the dominant responses were in regions 160-218 and 743-854.

Explained via the paper, the time point label denotes: baseline before first vaccination. Vaccinee samples were obtained from the UK trials COV001 and COV002, which included a single-blind randomized controlled phase 2/3 trial of AZD1222 (ChAdOx1 nCoV-19) in healthy adults. Trial participant PBMC samples were collected at day 0 and day 28 after the second dose for TCRbeta chain sequencing. In its sample, this clone was seen once. Its specific antigen is unknown. Per-nucleotide qualities are absent, and no much larger clonotype sits a single base away. This TCR came from an adult in good health. The sequencing used peripheral blood, collected on day 0 of AZD1222 vaccination. The V and J segments used are TRBV28 and TRBJ1-1; the D gene lacks a confident call. This receptor has the CDR3 CASSPPVFNAFF. The DNA sequence is as follows: TGTGCCAGCAGTCCCCCGGTCTTTAATGCTTTCTTT.